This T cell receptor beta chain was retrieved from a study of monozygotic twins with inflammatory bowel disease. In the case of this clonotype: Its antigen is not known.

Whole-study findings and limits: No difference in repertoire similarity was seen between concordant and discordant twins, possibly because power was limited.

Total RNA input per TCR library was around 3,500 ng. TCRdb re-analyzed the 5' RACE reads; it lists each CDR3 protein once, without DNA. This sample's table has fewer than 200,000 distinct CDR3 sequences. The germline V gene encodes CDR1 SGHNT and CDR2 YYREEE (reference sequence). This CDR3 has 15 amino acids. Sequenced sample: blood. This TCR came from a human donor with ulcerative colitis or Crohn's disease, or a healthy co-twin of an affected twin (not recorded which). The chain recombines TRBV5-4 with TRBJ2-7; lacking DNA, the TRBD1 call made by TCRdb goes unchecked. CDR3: CASSLRGQGTYEQYF.